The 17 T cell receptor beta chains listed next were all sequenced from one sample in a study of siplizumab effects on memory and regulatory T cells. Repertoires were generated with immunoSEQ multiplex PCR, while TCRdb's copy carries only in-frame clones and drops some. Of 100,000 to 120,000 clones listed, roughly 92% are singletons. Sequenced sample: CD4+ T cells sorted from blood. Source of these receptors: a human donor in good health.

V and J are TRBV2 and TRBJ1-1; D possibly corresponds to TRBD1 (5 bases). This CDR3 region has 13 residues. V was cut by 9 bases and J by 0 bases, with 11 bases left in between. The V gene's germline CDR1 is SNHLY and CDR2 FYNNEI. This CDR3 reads CASQTELNTEAFF. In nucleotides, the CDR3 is TGTGCCAGTCAGACAGAATTGAACACTGAAGCTTTCTTT.

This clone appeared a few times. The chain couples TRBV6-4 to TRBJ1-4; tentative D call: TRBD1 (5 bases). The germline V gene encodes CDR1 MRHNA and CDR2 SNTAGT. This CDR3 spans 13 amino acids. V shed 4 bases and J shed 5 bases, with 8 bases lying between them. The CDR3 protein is CASSGTPNEKLFF. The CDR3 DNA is TGTGCCAGCAGTGGGACACCAAATGAAAAACTGTTTTTT.

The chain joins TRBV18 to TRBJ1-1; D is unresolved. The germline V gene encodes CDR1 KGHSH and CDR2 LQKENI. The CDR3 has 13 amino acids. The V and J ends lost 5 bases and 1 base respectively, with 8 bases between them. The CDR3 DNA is TGTGCCAGCTCAAGGAACAGGAACACTGAAGCTTTCTTT. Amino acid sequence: CASSRNRNTEAFF.

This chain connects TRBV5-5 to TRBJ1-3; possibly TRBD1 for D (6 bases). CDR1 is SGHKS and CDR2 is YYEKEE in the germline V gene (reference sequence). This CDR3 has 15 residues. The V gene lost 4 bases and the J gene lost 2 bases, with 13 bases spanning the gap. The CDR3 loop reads CASSPQTGAGNTIYF. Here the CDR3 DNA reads TGTGCCAGCAGCCCTCAGACAGGAGCTGGAAACACCATATATTTT.

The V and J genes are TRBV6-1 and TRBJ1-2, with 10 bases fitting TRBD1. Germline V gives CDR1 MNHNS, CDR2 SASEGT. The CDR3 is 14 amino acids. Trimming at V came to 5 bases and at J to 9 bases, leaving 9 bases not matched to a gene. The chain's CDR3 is CASSTPGQGFRYTF. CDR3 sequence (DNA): TGTGCCAGCAGTACCCCGGGACAGGGGTTTCGCTACACCTTC.

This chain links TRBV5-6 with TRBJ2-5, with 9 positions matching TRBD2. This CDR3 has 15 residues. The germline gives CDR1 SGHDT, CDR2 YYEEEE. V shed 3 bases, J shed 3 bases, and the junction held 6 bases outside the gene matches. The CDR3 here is CASSSLAGDKETQYF. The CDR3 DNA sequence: TGTGCCAGCAGCTCCTTAGCGGGGGATAAAGAGACCCAGTACTTC.

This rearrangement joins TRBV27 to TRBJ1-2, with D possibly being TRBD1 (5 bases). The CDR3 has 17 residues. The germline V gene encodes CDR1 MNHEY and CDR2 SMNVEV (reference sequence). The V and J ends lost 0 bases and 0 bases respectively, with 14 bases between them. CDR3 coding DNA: TGTGCCAGCAGTTTATCGGGGCATGCCCTAACTAACTATGGCTACACCTTC. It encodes CASSLSGHALTNYGYTF.

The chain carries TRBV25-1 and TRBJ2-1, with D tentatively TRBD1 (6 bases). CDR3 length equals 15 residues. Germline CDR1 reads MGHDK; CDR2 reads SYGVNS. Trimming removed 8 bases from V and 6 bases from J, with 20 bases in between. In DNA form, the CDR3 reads TGTGCCAGCGGACGGGGACGCCCCAGGGGCAATGAGCAGTTCTTC. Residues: CASGRGRPRGNEQFF.

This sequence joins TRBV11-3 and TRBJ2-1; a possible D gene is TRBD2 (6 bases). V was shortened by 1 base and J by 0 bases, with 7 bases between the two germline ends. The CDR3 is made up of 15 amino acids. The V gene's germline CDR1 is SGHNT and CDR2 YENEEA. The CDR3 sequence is CASSLVGGSYNEQFF. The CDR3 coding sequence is TGTGCCAGCAGCTTAGTGGGGGGCTCCTACAATGAGCAGTTCTTC.

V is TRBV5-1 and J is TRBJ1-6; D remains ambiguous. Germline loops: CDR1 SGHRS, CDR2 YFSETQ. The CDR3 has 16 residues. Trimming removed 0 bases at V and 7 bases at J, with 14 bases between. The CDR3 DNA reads TGCGCCAGCAGCTTGGCCATGGCCAGTGGCAATTCACCCCTCCACTTT. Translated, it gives CASSLAMASGNSPLHF.

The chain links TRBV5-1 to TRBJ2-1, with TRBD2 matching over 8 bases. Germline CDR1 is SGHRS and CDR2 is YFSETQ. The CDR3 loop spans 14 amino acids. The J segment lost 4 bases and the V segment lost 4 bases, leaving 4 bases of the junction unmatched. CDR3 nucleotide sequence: TGCGCCAGCAGCCCAAGCGGGGGTTACAATGAGCAGTTCTTC. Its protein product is CASSPSGGYNEQFF.

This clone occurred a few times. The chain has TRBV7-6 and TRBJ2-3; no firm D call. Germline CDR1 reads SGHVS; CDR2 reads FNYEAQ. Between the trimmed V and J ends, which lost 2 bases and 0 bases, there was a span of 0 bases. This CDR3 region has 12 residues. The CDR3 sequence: CASSLSTDTQYF. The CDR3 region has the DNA TGTGCCAGCAGCTTAAGCACAGATACGCAGTATTTT.

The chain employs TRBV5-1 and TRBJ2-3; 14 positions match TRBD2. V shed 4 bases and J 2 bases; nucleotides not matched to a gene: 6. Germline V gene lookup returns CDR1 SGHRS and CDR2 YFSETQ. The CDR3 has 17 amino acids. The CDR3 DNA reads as TGCGCCAGCAGCCCCGGGACTAGCGGGGGACTCACAGATACGCAGTATTTT. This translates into CASSPGTSGGLTDTQYF.

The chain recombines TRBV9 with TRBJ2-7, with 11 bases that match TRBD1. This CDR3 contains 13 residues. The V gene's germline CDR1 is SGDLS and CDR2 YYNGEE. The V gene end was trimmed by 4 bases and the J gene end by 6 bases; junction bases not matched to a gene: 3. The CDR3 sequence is CASSSGTGGEQYF. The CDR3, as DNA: TGTGCCAGCAGCAGCGGGACAGGGGGCGAGCAGTACTTC.

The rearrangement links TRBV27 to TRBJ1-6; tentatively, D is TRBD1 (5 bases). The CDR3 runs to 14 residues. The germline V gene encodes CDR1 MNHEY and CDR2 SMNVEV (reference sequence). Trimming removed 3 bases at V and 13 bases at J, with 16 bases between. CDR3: CASSLRTPLGPLHF. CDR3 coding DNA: TGTGCCAGCAGTTTGAGGACACCCTTGGGTCCCCTCCACTTT.

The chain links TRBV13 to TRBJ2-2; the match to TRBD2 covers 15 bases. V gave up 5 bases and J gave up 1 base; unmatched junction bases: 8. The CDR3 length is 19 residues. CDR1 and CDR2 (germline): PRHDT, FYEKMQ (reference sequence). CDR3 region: CASSPGLAGGPRNTGELFF. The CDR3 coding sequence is TGTGCCAGCAGCCCCGGACTAGCGGGAGGGCCGAGGAACACCGGGGAGCTGTTTTTT.

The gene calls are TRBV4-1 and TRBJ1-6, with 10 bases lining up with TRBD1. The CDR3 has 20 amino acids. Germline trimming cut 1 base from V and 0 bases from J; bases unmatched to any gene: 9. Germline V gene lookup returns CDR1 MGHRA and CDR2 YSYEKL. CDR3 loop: CASSQGAATGGSSYNSPLHF. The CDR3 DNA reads TGCGCCAGCAGCCAAGGAGCAGCGACAGGGGGCAGCTCCTATAATTCACCCCTCCACTTT.